This TCR beta chain was sequenced for a study of Ad26.COV2.S vaccination and SARS-CoV-2 variants. Background on the study: It was the COV1001 Ad26.COV2.S trial arm that included the donor.

Clones were read by immunoSEQ multiplex PCR, and TCRdb kept only the in-frame ones, dropping some. Of 350,000 to 500,000 clones in the sample, about 92% were seen once. Regarding treatment: over 15 received Ad26.COV2.S at low or high dose, single or two shots; 5 received placebo; per-sample allocation not given. After the first vaccine or placebo injection, samples were drawn on day 63. The germline gives CDR1 PRHDT, CDR2 FYEKMQ (reference sequence). The germline V and J ends were trimmed by 5 bases and 5 bases, with 18 bases remaining between them. The CDR3 spans 15 residues. The receptor's source is a person aged 18-60 years who received the Ad26.COV2.S COVID-19 vaccine or a placebo. The J gene is TRBJ1-2, the V gene TRBV13, with D perhaps TRBD1 (5 bases). The source was peripheral blood, collected in a trial of Ad26.COV2.S vaccine versus placebo. CDR3 loop: CASSPQKQVGYGYTF. The CDR3 nucleotides read TGTGCCAGCAGCCCCCAAAAACAGGTCGGGTATGGCTACACCTTC.